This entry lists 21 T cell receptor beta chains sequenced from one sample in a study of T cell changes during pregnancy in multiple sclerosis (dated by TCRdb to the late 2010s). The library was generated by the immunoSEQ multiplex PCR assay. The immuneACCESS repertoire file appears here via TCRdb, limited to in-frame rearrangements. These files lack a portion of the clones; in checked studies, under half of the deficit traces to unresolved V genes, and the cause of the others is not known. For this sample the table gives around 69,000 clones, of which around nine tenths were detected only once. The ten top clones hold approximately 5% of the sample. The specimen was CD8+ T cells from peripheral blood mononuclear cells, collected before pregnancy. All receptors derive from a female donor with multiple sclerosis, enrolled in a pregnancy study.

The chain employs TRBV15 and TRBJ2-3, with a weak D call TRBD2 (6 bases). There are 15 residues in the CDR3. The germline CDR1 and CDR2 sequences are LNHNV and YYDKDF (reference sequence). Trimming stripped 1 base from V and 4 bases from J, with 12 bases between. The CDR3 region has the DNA TGTGCCACCAGCAGAGGTGGCGGGGTGGCAGATACGCAGTATTTT. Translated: CATSRGGGVADTQYF.

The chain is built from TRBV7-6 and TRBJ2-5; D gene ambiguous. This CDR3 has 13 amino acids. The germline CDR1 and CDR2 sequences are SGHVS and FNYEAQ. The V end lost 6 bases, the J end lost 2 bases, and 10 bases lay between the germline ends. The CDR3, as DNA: TGTGCCAGCAGTTCTACGCAACAAGAGACCCAGTACTTC. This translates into CASSSTQQETQYF.

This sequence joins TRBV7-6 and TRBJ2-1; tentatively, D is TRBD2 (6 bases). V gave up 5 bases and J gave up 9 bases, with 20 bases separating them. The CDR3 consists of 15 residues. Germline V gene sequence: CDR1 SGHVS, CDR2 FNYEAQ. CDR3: CASSPPSVGEAEQFF. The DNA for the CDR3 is TGTGCCAGCAGCCCACCCTCTGTGGGGGAGGCTGAGCAGTTCTTC.

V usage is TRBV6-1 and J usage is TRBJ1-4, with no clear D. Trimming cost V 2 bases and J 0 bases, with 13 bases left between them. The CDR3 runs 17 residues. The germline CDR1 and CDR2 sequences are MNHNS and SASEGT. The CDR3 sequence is CASSEIGVTATNEKLFF. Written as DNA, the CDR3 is TGTGCCAGCAGTGAAATCGGGGTTACGGCAACTAATGAAAAACTGTTTTTT.

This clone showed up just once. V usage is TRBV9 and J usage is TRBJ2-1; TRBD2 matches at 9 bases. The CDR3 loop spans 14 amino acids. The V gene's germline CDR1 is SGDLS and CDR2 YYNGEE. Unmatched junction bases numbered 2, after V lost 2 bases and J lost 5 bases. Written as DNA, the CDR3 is TGTGCCAGCAGCGTTAGCGGGGGTCACAATGAGCAGTTCTTC. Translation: CASSVSGGHNEQFF.

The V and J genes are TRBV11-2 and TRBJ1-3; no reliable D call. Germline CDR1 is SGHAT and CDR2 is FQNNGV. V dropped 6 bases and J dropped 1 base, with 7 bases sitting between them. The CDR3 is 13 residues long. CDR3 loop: CASRVSSGNTIYF. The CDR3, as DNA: TGTGCCAGCAGGGTCAGTTCTGGAAACACCATATATTTT.

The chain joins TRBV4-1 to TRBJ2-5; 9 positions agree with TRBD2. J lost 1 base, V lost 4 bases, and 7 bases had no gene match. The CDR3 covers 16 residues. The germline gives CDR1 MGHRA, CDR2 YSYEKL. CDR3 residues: CASSLEAGGLQETQYF. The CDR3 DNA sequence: TGCGCCAGCAGCCTAGAAGCGGGGGGCCTCCAAGAGACCCAGTACTTC.

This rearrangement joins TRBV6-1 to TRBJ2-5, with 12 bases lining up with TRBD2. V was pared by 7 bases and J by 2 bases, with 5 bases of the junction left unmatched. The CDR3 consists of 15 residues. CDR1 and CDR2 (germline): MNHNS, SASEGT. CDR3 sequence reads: CASTRTSGTQETQYF. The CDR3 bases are TGTGCCAGCACCCGGACTAGCGGGACTCAAGAGACCCAGTACTTC.

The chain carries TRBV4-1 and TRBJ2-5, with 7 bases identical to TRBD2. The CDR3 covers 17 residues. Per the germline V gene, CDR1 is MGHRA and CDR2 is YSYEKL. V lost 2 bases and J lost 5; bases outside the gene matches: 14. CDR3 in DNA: TGCGCCAGCAGCCAACCGGACGTGGGACTAACGGGGGAGACCCAGTACTTC. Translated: CASSQPDVGLTGETQYF.

The CDR3 loop reads CASSLIGGANEQFF. In DNA, the CDR3 is TGTGCCAGCAGCTTAATAGGCGGGGCTAATGAGCAGTTCTTC. The chain couples TRBV7-3 to TRBJ2-1, with a possible D match to TRBD2 (6 bases). The CDR3 totals 14 residues. Deletions cut 1 base from V and 7 bases from J, with 11 bases between. Germline CDR1 is SGHTA and CDR2 is FQGTGA.

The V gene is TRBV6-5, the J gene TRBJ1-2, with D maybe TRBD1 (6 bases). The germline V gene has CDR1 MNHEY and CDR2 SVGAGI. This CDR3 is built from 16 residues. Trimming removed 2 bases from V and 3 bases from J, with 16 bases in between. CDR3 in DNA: TGTGCCAGCAGTTACCTATCGTTTGGGGGCGACTATGGCTACACCTTC. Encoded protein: CASSYLSFGGDYGYTF.

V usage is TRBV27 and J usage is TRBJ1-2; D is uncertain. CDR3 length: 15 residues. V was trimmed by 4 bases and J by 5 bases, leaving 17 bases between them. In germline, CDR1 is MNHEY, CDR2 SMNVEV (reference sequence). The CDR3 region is CASSSRTPGGYGYTF. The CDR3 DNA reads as TGTGCCAGCAGTTCCCGGACTCCTGGCGGATATGGCTACACCTTC.

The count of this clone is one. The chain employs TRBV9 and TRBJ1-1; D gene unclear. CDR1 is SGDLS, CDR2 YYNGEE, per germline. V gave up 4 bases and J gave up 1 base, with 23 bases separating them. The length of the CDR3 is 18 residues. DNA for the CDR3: TGTGCCAGCAGCCCGAGAGGAGACTTAAACTTGGGGAACACTGAAGCTTTCTTT. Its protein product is CASSPRGDLNLGNTEAFF.

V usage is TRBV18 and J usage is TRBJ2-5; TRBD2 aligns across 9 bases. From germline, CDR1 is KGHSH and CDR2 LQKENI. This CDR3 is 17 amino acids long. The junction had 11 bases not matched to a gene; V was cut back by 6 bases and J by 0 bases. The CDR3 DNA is TGTGCCAGCTCCCTCTCGGGGCTAGCGGGGTACCAAGAGACCCAGTACTTC. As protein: CASSLSGLAGYQETQYF.

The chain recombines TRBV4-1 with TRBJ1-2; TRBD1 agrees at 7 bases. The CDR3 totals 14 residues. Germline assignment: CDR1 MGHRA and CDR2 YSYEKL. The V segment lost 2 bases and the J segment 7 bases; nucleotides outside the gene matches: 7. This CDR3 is CASSQTGDAAGYTF. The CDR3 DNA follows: TGCGCCAGCAGCCAAACAGGGGACGCGGCTGGCTACACCTTC.

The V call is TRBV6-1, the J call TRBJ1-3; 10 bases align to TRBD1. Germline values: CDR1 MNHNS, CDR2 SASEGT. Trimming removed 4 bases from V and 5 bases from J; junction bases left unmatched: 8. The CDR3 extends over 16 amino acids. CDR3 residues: CASSAKGTGDRNTIYF. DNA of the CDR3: TGTGCCAGCAGTGCCAAGGGGACAGGGGACAGAAACACCATATATTTT.

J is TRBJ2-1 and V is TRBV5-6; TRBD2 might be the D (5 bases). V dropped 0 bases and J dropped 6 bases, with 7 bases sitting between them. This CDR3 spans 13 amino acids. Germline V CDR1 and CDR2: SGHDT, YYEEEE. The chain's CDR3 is CASSLGRGNEQFF. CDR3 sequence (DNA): TGTGCCAGCAGCTTGGGTCGGGGCAATGAGCAGTTCTTC.

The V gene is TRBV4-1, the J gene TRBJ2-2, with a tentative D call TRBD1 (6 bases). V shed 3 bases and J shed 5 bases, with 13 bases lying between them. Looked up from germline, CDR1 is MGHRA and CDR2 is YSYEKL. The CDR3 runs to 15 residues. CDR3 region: CASSHRTGRTGELFF. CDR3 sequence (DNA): TGCGCCAGCAGCCACAGAACAGGGAGAACCGGGGAGCTGTTTTTT.

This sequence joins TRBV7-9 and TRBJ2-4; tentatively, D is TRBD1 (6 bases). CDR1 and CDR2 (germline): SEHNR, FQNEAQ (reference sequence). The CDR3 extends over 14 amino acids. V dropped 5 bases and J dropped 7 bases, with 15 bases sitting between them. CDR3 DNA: TGTGCCAGCAGCCCGCCGCTGGGGGCGAACATTCAGTACTTC. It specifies CASSPPLGANIQYF.

The DNA of the CDR3 is TGTGCCAGCAGCTCCAAGGACAGATTAAATTCACCCCTCCACTTT. It codes for CASSSKDRLNSPLHF. The gene calls are TRBV11-2 and TRBJ1-6; maybe TRBD1 (6 bases). This CDR3 has 15 residues. CDR1 is SGHAT and CDR2 is FQNNGV in the germline V gene. The V end lost 4 bases, the J end lost 7 bases, and 14 bases lay between the germline ends.

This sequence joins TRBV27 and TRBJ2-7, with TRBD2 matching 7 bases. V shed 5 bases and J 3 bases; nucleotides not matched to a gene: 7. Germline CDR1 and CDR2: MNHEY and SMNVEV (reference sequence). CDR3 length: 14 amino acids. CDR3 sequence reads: CASSLSGDYYEQYF. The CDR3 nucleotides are TGTGCCAGCAGTCTGAGCGGGGACTACTACGAGCAGTACTTC.